The 28 T cell receptor beta chains presented below share a single source sample, sequenced in a study of spatial heterogeneity in lung cancer. TCRdb re-analysed the 5' RACE reads in MiXCR, keeping a single row per CDR3 protein. This sample carries 50,000 to 60,000 distinct CDR3 sequences, roughly 7.4% of them seen once, and the ten largest clones take approximately 35%. This sample's time point: blood at routine non-recurrence follow-up after resection. Unsorted whole RNA from tumor, nontumor lung or frozen PBMC underwent sequencing. The material was PBMCs, obtained at follow-up. The receptor source for this set is a female donor with early-stage non-small cell lung cancer.

The DNA of the CDR3 is TGTGCCAGCAGCTCCTCCGGGGGCGGCTACGAGCAGTACTTC. It yields the protein CASSSSGGGYEQYF. The rearrangement uses TRBV7-9 and TRBJ2-7; TRBD1 or TRBD2 may be the D gene (6 bases each). The CDR3 totals 14 residues. CDR1 SEHNR and CDR2 FQNEAQ come from the germline V gene (reference sequence). V lost 4 bases to trimming and J lost 3 bases, with 13 bases between them.

This clonotype has a handful of counts. The rearrangement joins TRBV20-1 to TRBJ2-5, with a weak D call TRBD1 (6 bases). V lost 5 bases to trimming and J lost 4 bases, with 14 bases between them. This CDR3 is 13 amino acids long. CDR1 DFQATT and CDR2 SNEGSKA come from the germline V gene (reference sequence). CDR3 region: CSAGDNRGETQYF. For the CDR3, the DNA is TGCAGTGCTGGGGACAACCGAGGAGAGACCCAGTACTTC.

The chain carries TRBV12-3 or TRBV12-4 and TRBJ1-1, with TRBD1 identical over 9 bases. The CDR3 is made up of 17 amino acids. V trimming: 5 bases; J trimming: 6 bases; junction bases outside the gene matches: 16. In DNA, the CDR3 is TGTGCCAGCAGTCCCCTAACCCCCGGGACAGGGCCTTCTGAAGCTTTCTTT. Amino acid sequence: CASSPLTPGTGPSEAFF.

This clonotype has at least ten counts. The chain carries TRBV7-2 and TRBJ2-7, with D perhaps matching TRBD1 (6 bases). This CDR3 region has 12 residues. The germline CDR1 and CDR2 sequences are SGHTA and FQGNSA. Trimming left V 5 bases short and J 4 bases short, with 9 bases between. The CDR3 sequence is CASSRTGYEQYF. The CDR3 region has the DNA TGTGCCAGCAGCCGAACAGGGTACGAGCAGTACTTC.

CDR3 residues: CASSLDRTPYYGYTF. The CDR3 region has the DNA TGTGCCAGCAGCCTCGACAGGACACCCTACTATGGCTACACCTTC. This sequence joins TRBV7-2 and TRBJ1-2; maybe TRBD1 (6 bases). Germline V gives CDR1 SGHTA, CDR2 FQGNSA. V dropped 5 bases and J dropped 3 bases, with 16 bases sitting between them. The CDR3 consists of 15 residues.

A word on this clonotype: An end of the junction does not agree with germline; a read error may underlie this. The genes are TRBV18 and TRBJ2-1, with D uncertain. Germline V gene lookup returns CDR1 KGHSH and CDR2 LQKENI. This CDR3 is built from 13 residues. The CDR3 bases are TGTGCCAGCTCACCACGATTGGCAGACCAAAGGGTCTTC. Amino acids: CASSPRLADQRVF.

J is TRBJ1-4 and V is TRBV12-5; the D is unclear. With 9 bases removed from V and 0 bases from J, the gap between germline ends came to 2 bases. This CDR3 has 11 amino acids. Germline lookup yields CDR1 LGHNT and CDR2 FRNRAP. CDR3 nucleotides: TGTGCTAGAACAACTAATGAAAAACTGTTTTTT. Residues: CARTTNEKLFF.

CDR3 in amino acids: CASSLVVGVGEQFF. The CDR3 DNA is TGCGCCAGCAGCTTGGTCGTGGGGGTAGGAGAGCAGTTCTTC. The chain combines TRBV5-1 with TRBJ2-1; TRBD1 or TRBD2 may be the D gene (5 bases each). Trimming shortened V by 0 bases and J by 10 bases, and 14 bases separated the two germline ends. This CDR3 spans 14 amino acids. Germline V gene data show CDR1 as SGHRS and CDR2 as YFSETQ.

The CDR3 coding sequence is TGTGCCAGCAGCCGTTACAGGGGCTTAGATACGCAGTATTTT. Encoded protein: CASSRYRGLDTQYF. The chain joins TRBV4-2 to TRBJ2-3; TRBD1 matches 7 bases. The junction had 6 bases not matched to a gene; V was cut back by 4 bases and J by 5 bases. CDR3 length: 14 amino acids. CDR1 is LGHNA, CDR2 YNFKEQ, per germline.

Many counts were recorded for this clonotype. The gene calls are TRBV29-1 and TRBJ1-2, with 7 nucleotides matching TRBD1. The CDR3 has 13 residues. After removal of 5 bases from V and 8 bases from J, the junction contained 11 bases not matched to a gene. From germline, CDR1 is SQVTM and CDR2 ANQGSEA. CDR3 in amino acids: CSVSRDSRYGYTF. The CDR3 nucleotides read TGCAGCGTTTCCCGGGACAGTCGGTACGGCTACACCTTC.

This clonotype was seen a few times. V and J are TRBV29-1 and TRBJ1-2, with D unresolved. CDR3 length: 12 residues. V gave up 6 bases and J gave up 4 bases, with 12 bases separating them. Germline-derived CDR1 and CDR2 are SQVTM and ANQGSEA. The DNA for the CDR3 is TGCAGCGTCGCCCGGGGTAGCTATGGCTACACCTTC. Protein product: CSVARGSYGYTF. Full variable domain (rest looked up from reference TRBV29-1 and TRBJ1-2): SAVISQKPSRDICQRGTSLTIQCQVDSQVTMMFWYRQQPGQSLTLIATANQGSEATYESGFVIDKFPISRPNLTFSTLTVSNMSPEDSSIYLCSVARGSYGYTFGSGTRLTVV.

Relative to its sample, this clonotype is medium-sized. The chain carries TRBV28 and TRBJ1-1; no clear D gene. V was pared by 1 base and J by 6 bases, with 12 bases between. CDR3 size: 14 residues. The germline CDR1 and CDR2 sequences are MDHEN and SYDVKM. The CDR3 DNA reads TGTGCCAGCAGTTTATCTTGGGAGCGGGCTGAAGCTTTCTTT. Translation gives CASSLSWERAEAFF. The whole variable domain, remainder taken from reference TRBV28 and TRBJ1-1, is DVKVTQSSRYLVKRTGEKVFLECVQDMDHENMFWYRQDPGLGLRLIYFSYDVKMKEKGDIPEGYSVSREKKERFSLILESASTNQTSMYLCASSLSWERAEAFFGQGTRLTVV.

The chain combines TRBV18 with TRBJ1-1; D gene unclear. Deletions cut 4 bases from V and 1 base from J, with 7 bases between. Germline V gene sequence: CDR1 KGHSH, CDR2 LQKENI. The CDR3 has 13 residues. The CDR3, as DNA: TGTGCCAGCTCACTAAACAAGAACACTGAAGCTTTCTTT. This gives the protein CASSLNKNTEAFF.

This clonotype was observed a few times. The V call is TRBV4-1, the J call TRBJ1-6, with a weak D call TRBD1 (6 bases). The CDR3 contains 16 residues. CDR1 MGHRA and CDR2 YSYEKL come from the germline V gene. V shed 0 bases and J shed 6 bases, with 12 bases lying between them. This CDR3 reads CASSQEPGQSNSPLHF. CDR3 nucleotides: TGCGCCAGCAGCCAAGAACCGGGACAATCTAATTCACCCCTCCACTTT.

J is TRBJ2-7 and V is TRBV12-3 or TRBV12-4, with a weak D call TRBD1 (6 bases). V was trimmed by 2 bases and J by 0 bases, leaving 11 bases between them. The CDR3 runs 15 residues. CDR3 amino acids: CASSLLDSSSYEQYF. The CDR3 bases are TGTGCCAGCAGTTTACTGGACAGCAGCTCCTACGAGCAGTACTTC.

This clonotype has ten or more counts. V usage is TRBV5-1 and J usage is TRBJ2-3; 10 nucleotides align to TRBD2. The CDR3 contains 16 residues. V shed 3 bases and J 4 bases; nucleotides not matched to a gene: 8. CDR1 and CDR2 (germline): SGHRS, YFSETQ. DNA of the CDR3: TGCGCCAGCAGCTCTGGGACTAGCGCCAAGGCAGATACGCAGTATTTT. It yields the protein CASSSGTSAKADTQYF.

Comment on this clonotype: One end of the junction is discordant with germline, which a read error may explain. V is TRBV7-2 and J is TRBJ2-4; D unclear. This CDR3 contains 11 residues. CDR1 is SGHTA, CDR2 FQGNSA, per germline. The CDR3 sequence is CASSLGNIQHF. Written as DNA, the CDR3 is TGTGCCAGCAGCCTGGGGAACATTCAGCACTTC.

A remark on this clonotype: A read error is possible here, since a much larger clone lies one base away. CDR3 sequence: CASRVGTANEQYF. CDR3 DNA sequence: TGTGCCAGCAGGGTCGGGACAGCCAACGAGCAGTACTTC. This rearrangement joins TRBV28 to TRBJ2-7; 7 nucleotides align to TRBD1. The V gene's germline CDR1 is MDHEN and CDR2 SYDVKM. This CDR3 is 13 amino acids long. Unmatched junction bases numbered 7, after V lost 6 bases and J lost 5 bases.

This clonotype was picked up many times. The rearrangement uses TRBV12-3 or TRBV12-4 and TRBJ2-7; D gene unclear. Trimming cost V 1 base and J 6 bases, with 10 bases left between them. The CDR3 is 13 amino acids. CDR3 loop: CASSLGGSAEQYF. In DNA, the CDR3 is TGTGCCAGCAGTTTAGGTGGGTCGGCCGAGCAGTACTTC.

In this sample, this clonotype turned up many times. V usage is TRBV15 and J usage is TRBJ1-6; D remains ambiguous. Trimming took off 3 bases at V and 6 bases at J, with 9 bases between the two ends. The CDR3 spans 14 residues. Germline lookup yields CDR1 LNHNV and CDR2 YYDKDF (reference sequence). CDR3 coding DNA: TGTGCCACCAGCAGGGAGGGTTCTAATTCACCCCTCCACTTT. Protein sequence: CATSREGSNSPLHF.

This clonotype appeared many times. This chain connects TRBV29-1 to TRBJ2-5; TRBD1 agrees at 7 bases. V was clipped by 7 bases and J by 7 bases; unmatched bases: 12. The CDR3 runs 13 residues. Germline V gene data show CDR1 as SQVTM and CDR2 as ANQGSEA. CDR3 coding DNA: TGCAGCGCAGGGGACAGACTTAAACGGACCCAGTACTTC. Translated, it gives CSAGDRLKRTQYF.

This clonotype was detected many times. CDR3 DNA: TGTGCCAGCAGTTTGACAGGGTGGGAAGAGACCCAGTACTTC. Encoded protein: CASSLTGWEETQYF. The chain recombines TRBV6-2 or TRBV6-3 with TRBJ2-5; 7 positions agree with TRBD1. Germline V gene lookup returns CDR1 MNHEY and CDR2 SVGEGT. The CDR3 runs 14 residues. With V trimmed by 4 bases and J by 3 bases, 5 bases remained unmatched.

The rearrangement uses TRBV7-2 and TRBJ2-1, with D hard to call. Germline V gives CDR1 SGHTA, CDR2 FQGNSA. This CDR3 region has 14 residues. V lost 1 base and J lost 4, with 8 bases in between. CDR3 protein: CASSLVPGYNEQFF. In DNA form, the CDR3 reads TGTGCCAGCAGCTTAGTACCGGGTTACAATGAGCAGTTCTTC. Full variable domain (outside the CDR3, taken from reference TRBV7-2 and TRBJ2-1): GAGVSQSPSNKVTEKGKDVELRCDPISGHTALYWYRQSLGQGLEFLIYFQGNSAPDKSGLPSDRFSAERTGGSVSTLTIQRTQQEDSAVYLCASSLVPGYNEQFFGPGTRLTVL.

In its sample, this clonotype was seen many times. CDR3 residues: CASSPPPGPETQYF. Written as DNA, the CDR3 is TGTGCCAGCAGTCCCCCGCCAGGGCCCGAGACCCAGTACTTC. V usage is TRBV27 and J usage is TRBJ2-5; D possibly corresponds to TRBD1 (5 bases). Looked up from germline, CDR1 is MNHEY and CDR2 is SMNVEV (reference sequence). CDR3 length: 14 residues. The V gene lost 5 bases and the J gene lost 5 bases, with 15 bases spanning the gap.

In DNA form, the CDR3 reads TGCGCCAGCAGTTTGAGACAGGGGGCCAACACTGAAGCTTTCTTT. Protein product: CASSLRQGANTEAFF. V and J are TRBV5-1 and TRBJ1-1, with 10 nucleotides matching TRBD1. The J segment lost 2 bases and the V segment lost 5 bases, leaving 6 bases of the junction unmatched. Germline CDR1 SGHRS, CDR2 YFSETQ. The CDR3 runs to 15 residues.

This clonotype appeared many times. This chain joins TRBV20-1 and TRBJ1-2; D remains ambiguous. V was cut by 5 bases and J by 7 bases, with 20 bases left in between. The germline V gene has CDR1 DFQATT and CDR2 SNEGSKA (reference sequence). The CDR3 loop spans 14 amino acids. CDR3 bases: TGCAGTGCTCTCGATCCGATGGACTCCGGTGGCTACACCTTC. It is translated as CSALDPMDSGGYTF.

This clonotype was recorded at least ten times. The rearrangement links TRBV5-5 to TRBJ2-7; unclear D gene. From germline, CDR1 is SGHKS and CDR2 YYEKEE (reference sequence). V shed 5 bases and J shed 5 bases, with 17 bases lying between them. This CDR3 contains 14 residues. The CDR3 sequence: CASRSFWVSDEQYF. The CDR3 bases are TGTGCCAGCAGGTCTTTTTGGGTGTCTGACGAGCAGTACTTC.

This clonotype was recorded many times. This chain uses TRBV10-2 with TRBJ2-1, with 14 bases aligning to TRBD2. In germline, CDR1 is WSHSY, CDR2 SAAADI. V was pared by 6 bases and J by 4 bases, with 5 bases of the junction left unmatched. This CDR3 has 16 residues. This CDR3 is CASSGTSGGGYNEQFF. In nucleotides, the CDR3 is TGCGCCAGCAGCGGGACTAGCGGGGGAGGATACAATGAGCAGTTCTTC.